This T cell receptor beta chain emerged from a study of OX40 agonist ivuxolimab in advanced cancers. Study-wide background: With ivuxolimab, an agonistic anti-OX40 (CD134) antibody, patients were treated. Study-wide results and caveats: Among some nonresponders, normalized T-cell clonal expansion was also low. Expanded clones were, on average, more numerous in CD8+ T cells than in CD4+. Low clonal expansion, among the lowest seen, marked partial responders at 0.1-3.0 mg/kg.

As to this clone: Its antigen is as yet unknown.

Clones were read by immunoSEQ multiplex PCR, and TCRdb kept only the in-frame ones, dropping some. The table has under 80,000 clones, around 86% seen once. In germline, CDR1 is SGHVS, CDR2 FQNEAQ. The CDR3 spans 15 residues. The germline V and J ends were trimmed by 5 bases and 1 base, with 12 bases remaining between them. The clonotype was recovered from an adult with an advanced solid tumor such as melanoma, head and neck, liver or kidney cancer. Material: CD4+ or CD8+ T cells sorted from blood, obtained in a trial of the OX40 agonist ivuxolimab. The chain employs TRBV7-8 and TRBJ1-3; D gene ambiguous. In DNA, the CDR3 is TGTGCCAGCAGCACAACGTGGTTTTCTGGAAACACCATATATTTT. This encodes CASSTTWFSGNTIYF. Based on the CDR3 plus reference TRBV7-8 and TRBJ1-3, the full variable domain is GAGVSQSPRYKVAKRGQDVALRCDPISGHVSLFWYQQALGQGPEFLTYFQNEAQLDKSGLPSDRFFAERPEGSVSTLKIQRTQQEDSAVYLCASSTTWFSGNTIYFGEGSWLTVV.